Listed below are T cell receptor beta chains from one sample, sequenced in a study of cytomegalovirus exposure and HLA in healthy donors. Here immunoSEQ multiplex PCR was the method, and the copy in TCRdb shows in-frame clones only, minus some. The profile shows roughly 100,000 clones, about 71% of them singletons. Sequenced input: PBMCs. The receptors come from a woman between 45 and 65 years old in good health and CMV-seronegative. The CDR3 runs from the conserved cysteine through the conserved F or W. D genes are given only for firm matches. The size field is filled for only some rows; it gives once, few, many or a size class.

>TRBV19|-|TRBJ1-1|TRBD1
CASSIRQGARTEAFF
TGTGCCAGTAGTATACGACAGGGGGCGCGGACTGAAGCTTTCTTT
>TRBV14|-|TRBJ2-5|-
CASSQVWGVRETQYF
TGTGCCAGCAGCCAAGTATGGGGGGTGCGAGAGACCCAGTACTTC
>TRBV5-1|-|TRBJ1-1|-
CASSLADSLNTEAFF
TGCGCCAGCAGCTTGGCGGACAGTCTGAACACTGAAGCTTTCTTT
>TRBV14|-|TRBJ2-2|TRBD2
CASSPFGGLARTGELFF
TGTGCCAGCAGCCCGTTCGGGGGACTAGCGAGAACCGGGGAGCTGTTTTTT
>TRBV7-9|-|TRBJ2-7|-
CASSLGASYEQYF
TGTGCCAGCAGCTTAGGGGCCTCCTACGAGCAGTACTTC
>TRBV18|-|TRBJ2-7|TRBD1
CASSTTGAGEQYF
TGTGCCAGCTCAACCACAGGGGCCGGGGAGCAGTACTTC
>TRBV29-1|-|TRBJ2-1|TRBD1
CSVEARPTGLKGEQFF
TGCAGCGTTGAAGCCAGGCCGACAGGGTTGAAGGGGGAGCAGTTCTTC
>TRBV7-2|-|TRBJ2-2|TRBD1
CASSRDRLGTGELFF
TGTGCCAGCAGCCGGGACAGACTGGGGACCGGGGAGCTGTTTTTT
>TRBV4-1|-|TRBJ1-1|-
CASSPQGLPTGKLSEAFF
TGCGCCAGCAGCCCTCAGGGGCTCCCAACGGGTAAACTCTCTGAAGCTTTCTTT
>TRBV6-5|few|TRBJ2-7|-
CASSYFGDEQYF
TGTGCCAGCAGTTATTTCGGGGACGAGCAGTACTTC
>TRBV9|-|TRBJ2-3|-
CASTPRGDTSTDTQYF
TGTGCCAGCACCCCCCGCGGAGATACTAGCACAGATACGCAGTATTTT
>TRBV7-2|-|TRBJ1-1|-
CASSLRRTVNTEAFF
TGTGCCAGCAGCTTAAGGAGGACTGTGAACACTGAAGCTTTCTTT
>TRBV19|few|TRBJ2-3|TRBD1
CASSPQGGRADTQYF
TGTGCCAGTAGCCCACAGGGGGGTAGGGCGGATACGCAGTATTTT
>TRBV19|-|TRBJ2-1|-
CASSIEAGSYNEQFF
TGTGCCAGTAGTATAGAAGCGGGCAGCTACAATGAGCAGTTCTTC
>TRBV6-4|-|TRBJ1-5|-
CASSDNIQTPPPENQPQHF
TGTGCCAGCAGTGACAACATCCAGACTCCACCCCCGGAAAATCAGCCCCAGCATTTT
>TRBV7-2|-|TRBJ2-2|-
CASSSSTGELFF
TGTGCCAGCAGCTCTAGCACCGGGGAGCTGTTTTTT
>TRBV5-4|-|TRBJ2-1|-
CASSLAQGSEQFF
TGTGCCAGCAGCTTGGCGCAGGGGAGTGAGCAGTTCTTC
>TRBV6-6|-|TRBJ2-7|-
CASSYSGPSDYEQYF
TGTGCCAGCAGTTACTCGGGCCCTAGCGACTACGAGCAGTACTTC
>TRBV10-3|-|TRBJ1-3|-
CAMIQDAGNTIYF
TGTGCCATGATACAGGATGCTGGAAACACCATATATTTT
>TRBV4-2|-|TRBJ2-7|-
CASSQASEGYEQYF
TGTGCCAGCAGCCAAGCGTCTGAGGGCTACGAGCAGTACTTC
>TRBV5-1|-|TRBJ2-1|TRBD2
CASSLDLSGRAYNEQFF
TGCGCCAGCAGCTTGGATCTTAGCGGGAGGGCTTACAATGAGCAGTTCTTC
>TRBV5-1|-|TRBJ2-2|-
CASSLLRERKELFF
TGCGCCAGCAGCTTGTTACGGGAGAGAAAGGAGCTGTTTTTT
>TRBV10-1|-|TRBJ2-7|TRBD2
CASPGTSGPYEQYF
TGCGCCAGCCCCGGGACTAGCGGACCCTACGAGCAGTACTTC
>TRBV12-5|few|TRBJ1-2|-
CASGFVGVFYGYTF
TGTGCTAGTGGTTTCGTAGGGGTTTTTTATGGCTACACCTTC
>TRBV6-6|-|TRBJ2-7|TRBD1
CASSGTAYEQYF
TGTGCCAGCAGCGGGACAGCTTACGAGCAGTACTTC
>TRBV10-3|few|TRBJ1-5|TRBD1
CAISPGQGRAHF
TGTGCCATCAGCCCGGGACAGGGTAGAGCGCATTTT
>TRBV10-1|few|TRBJ2-7|TRBD1
CASSEGDSKLSYEQYF
TGCGCCAGCAGTGAGGGGGACAGCAAACTTTCCTACGAGCAGTACTTC
>TRBV5-4|once|TRBJ2-7|TRBD2
CASSPRSGTTYEQYF
TGTGCCAGCAGCCCGAGGAGCGGGACCACCTACGAGCAGTACTTC
>TRBV27|-|TRBJ1-2|TRBD1
CASRLPASTGDYGYTF
TGTGCCAGCAGACTCCCGGCGAGTACAGGGGACTATGGCTACACCTTC
>TRBV2|few|TRBJ1-5|-
CASSPLSGGLNQPQHF
TGTGCCAGCAGCCCGTTATCGGGGGGGCTTAATCAGCCCCAGCATTTT
>TRBV6-6|-|TRBJ2-1|TRBD2
CASSYSPSGGNEQFF
TGTGCCAGCAGTTACTCCCCTAGCGGGGGAAATGAGCAGTTCTTC
>TRBV4-2|-|TRBJ2-5|TRBD2
CASSQDGGREQYF
TGTGCCAGCAGCCAAGATGGGGGGAGGGAGCAGTACTTC
>TRBV15|-|TRBJ1-2|TRBD1
CATSRDMTGMGYTF
TGTGCCACCAGCAGAGATATGACAGGGATGGGCTACACCTTC
>TRBV7-3|-|TRBJ2-5|TRBD1
CASSLTTGRETQYF
TGTGCCAGCAGCTTGACGACAGGGCGGGAGACCCAGTACTTC
>TRBV19|-|TRBJ2-4|TRBD1
CASSKNRGGQNIQYF
TGTGCCAGTAGTAAGAACAGGGGTGGTCAAAACATTCAGTACTTC
>TRBV7-9|-|TRBJ2-7|TRBD1
CASSLATGVRSYEQYF
TGTGCCAGCAGCTTAGCGACAGGGGTGAGATCCTACGAGCAGTACTTC
>TRBV4-2|once|TRBJ2-5|TRBD1
CASSQDLTGKETQYF
TGTGCCAGCAGCCAAGATCTGACAGGGAAAGAGACCCAGTACTTC
>TRBV6-5|-|TRBJ2-2|-
CASSFRHLNTGELFF
TGTGCCAGCAGTTTCAGACACCTCAACACCGGGGAGCTGTTTTTT
>TRBV21-1|-|TRBJ2-3|-
CASSRPGTGLLGTDTQYF
TGTGCCAGCAGCAGACCCGGGACAGGGCTATTAGGGACAGATACGCAGTATTTT
>TRBV28|-|TRBJ2-1|TRBD2
CASSFNGGGRSHNEQFF
TGTGCCAGCAGTTTCAATGGCGGCGGGAGGTCTCACAATGAGCAGTTCTTC
>TRBV5-1|-|TRBJ1-2|-
CASSLEAGIIYGYTF
TGCGCCAGCAGCTTGGAGGCAGGAATAATCTATGGCTACACCTTC
>TRBV4-2|few|TRBJ2-2|-
CASSPSTSTTRTAGELFF
TGTGCCAGCAGCCCCTCGACATCCACAACTAGAACCGCCGGGGAGCTGTTTTTT
>TRBV9|-|TRBJ2-7|TRBD1
CASSKGQGAYEQYF
TGTGCCAGCAGCAAAGGACAGGGGGCGTACGAGCAGTACTTC
>TRBV5-1|-|TRBJ1-3|-
CASSVGQGNTIYF
TGCGCCAGCAGCGTCGGACAGGGAAACACCATATATTTT
>TRBV6-6|-|TRBJ2-2|TRBD1
CASSLPGQGTGELFF
TGTGCCAGCAGTTTGCCGGGACAGGGGACCGGGGAGCTGTTTTTT
>TRBV6-9|-|TRBJ2-5|TRBD1
CASPAPGQKQETQYF
TGTGCCAGCCCCGCACCGGGACAGAAACAAGAGACCCAGTACTTC
>TRBV30|-|TRBJ1-4|TRBD1
CAWSRQGTGDPATNEKLFF
TGTGCCTGGAGTCGTCAGGGGACAGGGGACCCTGCAACTAATGAAAAACTGTTTTTT
>TRBV6-1|-|TRBJ1-5|TRBD1
CASSVRGRTGFGNQPQHF
TGTGCCAGCAGTGTCCGAGGCAGGACAGGGTTTGGCAATCAGCCCCAGCATTTT
>TRBV2|-|TRBJ1-5|-
CASGERRSNSNQPQHF
TGTGCCAGCGGGGAGCGGAGATCAAATAGCAATCAGCCCCAGCATTTT
>TRBV11-2|-|TRBJ2-2|-
CASSLAHREGELFF
TGTGCCAGCAGCTTAGCCCACAGGGAGGGGGAGCTGTTTTTT
>TRBV30|-|TRBJ1-2|TRBD1
CAWARDSSYGYTF
TGTGCCTGGGCCCGGGACAGCAGCTATGGCTACACCTTC
>TRBV4-2|-|TRBJ2-3|-
CASSHGETDTQYF
TGTGCCAGCAGCCATGGAGAGACAGATACGCAGTATTTT